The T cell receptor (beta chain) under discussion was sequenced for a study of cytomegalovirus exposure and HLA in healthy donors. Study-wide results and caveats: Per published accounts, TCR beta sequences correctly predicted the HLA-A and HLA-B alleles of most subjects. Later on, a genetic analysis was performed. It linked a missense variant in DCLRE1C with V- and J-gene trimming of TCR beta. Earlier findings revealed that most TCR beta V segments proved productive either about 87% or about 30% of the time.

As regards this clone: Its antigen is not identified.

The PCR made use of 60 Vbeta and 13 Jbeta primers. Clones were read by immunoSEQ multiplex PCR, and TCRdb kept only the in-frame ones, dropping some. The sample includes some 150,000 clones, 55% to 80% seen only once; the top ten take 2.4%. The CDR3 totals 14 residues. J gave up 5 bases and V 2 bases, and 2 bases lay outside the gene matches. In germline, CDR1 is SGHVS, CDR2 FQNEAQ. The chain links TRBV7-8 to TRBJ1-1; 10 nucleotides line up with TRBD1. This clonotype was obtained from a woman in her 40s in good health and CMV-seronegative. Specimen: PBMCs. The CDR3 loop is CASSLRDRGTEAFF. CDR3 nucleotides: TGTGCCAGCAGCTTAAGGGACAGGGGAACTGAAGCTTTCTTT.